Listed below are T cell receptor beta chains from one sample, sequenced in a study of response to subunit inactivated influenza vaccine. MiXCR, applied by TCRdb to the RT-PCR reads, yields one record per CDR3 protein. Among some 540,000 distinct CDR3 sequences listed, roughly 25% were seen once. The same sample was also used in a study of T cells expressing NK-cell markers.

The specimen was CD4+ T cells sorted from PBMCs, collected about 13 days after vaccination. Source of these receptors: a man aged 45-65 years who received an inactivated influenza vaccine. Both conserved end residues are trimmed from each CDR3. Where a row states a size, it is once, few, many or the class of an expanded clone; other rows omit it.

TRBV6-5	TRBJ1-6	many	ASSYFGQINSPLH
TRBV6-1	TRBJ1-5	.	ASSPGIGSQPQH
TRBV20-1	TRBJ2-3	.	SAPWLRGTDTQY
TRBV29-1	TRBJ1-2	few	SVGTRSNYGYT
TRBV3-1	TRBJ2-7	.	ASSPTGTGTSEQY
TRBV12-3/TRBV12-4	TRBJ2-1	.	ASLAGNEQF
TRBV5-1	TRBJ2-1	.	ASSSLGTSGVNEQF
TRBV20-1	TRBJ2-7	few	SARVGTAYDRSEQY
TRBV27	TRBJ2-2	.	ASSLYRDVGELF
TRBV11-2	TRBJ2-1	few	ASSLDLSSYNEQF
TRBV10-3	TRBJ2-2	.	AITQDRVTGELF
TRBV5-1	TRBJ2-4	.	ASSRSGTRGIQY
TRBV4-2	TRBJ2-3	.	ASSQGLPTEGTDTQY
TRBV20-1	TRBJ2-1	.	SAKKRPGGLDEQF
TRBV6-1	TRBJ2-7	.	ASSAPGTGSDEQY
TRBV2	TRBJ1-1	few	ASSEVGIALNTEAF
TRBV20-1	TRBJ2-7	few	SGLAGQSVAYEQY
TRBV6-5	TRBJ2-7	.	ASSYGTGALNEQY
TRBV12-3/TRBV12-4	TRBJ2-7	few	ASSEGSGYEQY
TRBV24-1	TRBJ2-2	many	ATSRDGVNTGELF
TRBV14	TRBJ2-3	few	ASSQATFTDTQY
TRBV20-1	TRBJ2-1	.	SAREGGVAYNEQF
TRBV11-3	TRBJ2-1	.	ASSFMAEHEQF
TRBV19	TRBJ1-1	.	ASSIVWGNTEAF
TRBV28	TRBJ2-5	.	ASSLSGQLQETQY
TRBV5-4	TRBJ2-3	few	ASSSATSGSTDTQY
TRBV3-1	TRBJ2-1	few	ASSQDAGTRYNEQF
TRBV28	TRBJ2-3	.	ASSPLGGDGTDTQY
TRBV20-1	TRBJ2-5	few	RTDTQETQY
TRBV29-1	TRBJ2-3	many	SVGIPSGRGTDTQY
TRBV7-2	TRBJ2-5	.	ASSLGDRARTQY
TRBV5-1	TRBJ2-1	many	ASSPWGAASNEQF
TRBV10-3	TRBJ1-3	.	AISAVSSGNTIY
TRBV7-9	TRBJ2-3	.	ASSSPAGGAADTQY
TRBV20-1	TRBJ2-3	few	SARQGARADTQY
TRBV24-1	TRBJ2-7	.	ATGDTAYEQY
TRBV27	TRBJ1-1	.	ASSFEAGREAF
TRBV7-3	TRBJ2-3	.	ASSLRVAGVPDTQY
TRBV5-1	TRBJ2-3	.	ASSPSGGRTDTQY
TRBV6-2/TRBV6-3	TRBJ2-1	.	ASSSWNSGSSEQF
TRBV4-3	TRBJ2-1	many	ASSQDSKLAGGEQF
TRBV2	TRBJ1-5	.	ASSDEGGVNQPQH
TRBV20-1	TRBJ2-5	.	SAPRGGGETQY
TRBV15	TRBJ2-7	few	ATSRGTGRPLY
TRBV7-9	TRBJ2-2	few	ASSPGTGGRDTGELF
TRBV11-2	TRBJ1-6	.	ASSLRIGANSPLH
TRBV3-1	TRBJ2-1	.	ASSQTGGRTYNEQF
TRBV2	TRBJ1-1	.	ASSELGTEAF
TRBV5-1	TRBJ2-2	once	ASSQRGDNTGELF
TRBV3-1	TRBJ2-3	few	ASSQDPSGGGTDTQY
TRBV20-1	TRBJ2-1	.	GSGRAVGENEQF
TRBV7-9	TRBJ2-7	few	ASSLDVTEQY
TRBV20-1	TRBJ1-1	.	SARLQGQDTEAF
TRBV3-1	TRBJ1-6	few	ASSQDTASPLH
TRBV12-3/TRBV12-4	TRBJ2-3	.	ASIDRVGGTDTQY
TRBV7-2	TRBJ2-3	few	ASSQLGGTQY
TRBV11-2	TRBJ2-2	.	ASSPSRGDLGSMYTGELF
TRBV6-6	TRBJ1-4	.	ASSYHRDEKLF